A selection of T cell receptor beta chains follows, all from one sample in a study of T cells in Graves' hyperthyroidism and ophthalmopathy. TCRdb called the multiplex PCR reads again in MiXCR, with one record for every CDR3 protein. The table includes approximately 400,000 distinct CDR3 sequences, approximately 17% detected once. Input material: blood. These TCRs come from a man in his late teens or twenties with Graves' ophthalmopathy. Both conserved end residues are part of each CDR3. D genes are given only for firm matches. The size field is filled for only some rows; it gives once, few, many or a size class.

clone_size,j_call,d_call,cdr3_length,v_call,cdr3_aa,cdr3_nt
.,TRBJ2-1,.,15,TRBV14,CASSLVWGGPQEQFF,TGTGCCAGCAGCCTCGTTTGGGGGGGGCCCCAGGAGCAGTTCTTC
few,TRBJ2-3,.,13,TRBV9,CASSVAIPDTQYF,TGTGCCAGCAGCGTAGCGATCCCAGATACGCAGTATTTT
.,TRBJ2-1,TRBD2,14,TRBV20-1,CSARGLAGGREQFF,TGCAGTGCCAGGGGGCTAGCGGGGGGGCGTGAGCAGTTCTTC
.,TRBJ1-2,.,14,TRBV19,CASSSAGGGYGYTF,TGTGCCAGTAGTTCCGCTGGTGGAGGCTATGGCTACACCTTC
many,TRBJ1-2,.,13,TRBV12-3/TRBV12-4,CATTRRGNYGYTF,TGTGCCACCACACGACGGGGGAACTATGGCTACACCTTC
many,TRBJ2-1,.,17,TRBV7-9,CASSLALWGAPYNEQFF,TGTGCCAGCAGCTTAGCGCTTTGGGGGGCGCCCTACAATGAGCAGTTCTTC
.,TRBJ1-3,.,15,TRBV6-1,CASSFAGDSGNTIYF,TGTGCCAGCAGTTTTGCAGGCGACTCTGGAAACACCATATATTTT
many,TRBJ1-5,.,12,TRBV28,CASSFGNQPQHF,TGTGCCAGCAGCTTTGGCAATCAGCCCCAGCATTTT
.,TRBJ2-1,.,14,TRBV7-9,CASSQVERETPQFF,TGTGCCAGCAGCCAAGTTGAGCGAGAAACCCCGCAGTTCTTC
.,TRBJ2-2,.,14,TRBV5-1,CASSTHTNTGELFF,TGTGCCAGCAGCACCCACACGAACACCGGGGAGCTGTTTTTT
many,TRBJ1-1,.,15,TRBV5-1,CASSLAGKLNTEAFF,TGCGCCAGCAGCTTGGCTGGCAAATTGAACACTGAAGCTTTCTTT
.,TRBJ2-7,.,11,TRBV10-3,CATVSSYEQYF,TGTGCCACTGTGAGTTCCTACGAGCAGTACTTC
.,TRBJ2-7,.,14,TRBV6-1,CASSGGQGIYEQYF,TGTGCCAGCAGTGGGGGGCAGGGCATCTACGAGCAGTACTTC
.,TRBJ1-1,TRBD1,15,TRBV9,CASSVAGQGVSEAFF,TGTGCCAGCAGCGTAGCGGGACAGGGGGTATCTGAAGCTTTCTTT
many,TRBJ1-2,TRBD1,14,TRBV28,CASSVTGGTYGYTF,TGTGCCAGCAGTGTGACAGGGGGAACATATGGCTACACCTTC
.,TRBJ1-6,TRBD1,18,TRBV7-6,CASSQRISTGQGSSPLHF,TGTGCCAGCAGCCAAAGGATTTCTACCGGACAGGGTTCTTCACCCCTCCACTTT
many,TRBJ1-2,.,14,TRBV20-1,CSASYVLGRVGYTF,TGCAGTGCTTCTTATGTGTTGGGGCGTGTTGGCTACACCTTC
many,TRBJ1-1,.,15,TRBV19,CASTTPQGHYTEAFF,TGTGCCAGTACCACGCCCCAGGGGCATTACACTGAAGCTTTCTTT
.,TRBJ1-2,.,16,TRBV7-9,CASSQGQRGWDYGYTF,TGTGCCAGCAGTCAAGGACAGAGGGGTTGGGACTATGGCTACACCTTC
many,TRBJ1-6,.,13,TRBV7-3,CASSLGANSPLHF,TGTGCCAGCAGCTTAGGGGCCAATTCACCCCTCCACTTT
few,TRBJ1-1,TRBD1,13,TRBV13,CASSPPTGLEAFF,TGTGCCAGCAGCCCCCCGACAGGGCTAGAGGCTTTCTTT
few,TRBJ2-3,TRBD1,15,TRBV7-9,CASREGTGAPDTQYF,TGTGCCAGCAGGGAGGGGACAGGGGCACCTGATACGCAGTATTTT
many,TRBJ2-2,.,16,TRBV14,CASSQVDTGRTGELFF,TGTGCCAGCAGCCAAGTGGATACAGGTCGCACCGGGGAGCTGTTTTTT
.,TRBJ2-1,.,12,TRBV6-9,CASSYHAREQFF,TGTGCCAGCAGTTACCATGCCCGGGAGCAGTTCTTC
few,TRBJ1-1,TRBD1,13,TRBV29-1,CSVEDGQGPEAFF,TGCAGCGTTGAAGACGGACAGGGTCCTGAAGCTTTCTTT
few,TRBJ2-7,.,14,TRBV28,CASSFHREGSEQYF,TGTGCCAGCAGTTTCCATCGTGAGGGGAGCGAGCAGTACTTC
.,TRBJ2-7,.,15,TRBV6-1,CASSPRGTEPYEQYF,TGTGCCAGCAGCCCACGCGGGACGGAACCGTACGAGCAGTACTTC
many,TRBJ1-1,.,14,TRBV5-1,CASSLGERFTEAFF,TGCGCCAGCAGCTTGGGGGAAAGATTTACTGAAGCTTTCTTT
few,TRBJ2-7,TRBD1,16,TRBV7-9,CASSPGFRQGYHEQYF,TGTGCCAGCAGCCCCGGTTTCCGACAGGGATACCACGAGCAGTACTTC
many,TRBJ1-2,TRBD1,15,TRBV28,CASSPRGQGDYGYTF,TGTGCCAGCAGTCCCCGAGGACAGGGGGACTATGGCTACACCTTC
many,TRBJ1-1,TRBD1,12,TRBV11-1,CASSYRGTEAFF,TGTGCCAGCAGCTACAGGGGAACTGAAGCTTTCTTT
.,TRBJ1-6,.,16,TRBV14,CASSQDIREVGSPLHF,TGTGCCAGCAGCCAAGATATCCGGGAAGTGGGGTCACCCCTCCACTTT
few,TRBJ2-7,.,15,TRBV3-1,CASSFLADSFYEQYF,TGTGCCAGCAGTTTTTTAGCGGACAGCTTCTACGAGCAGTACTTC
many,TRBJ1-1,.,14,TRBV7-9,CASTKGSGATEAFF,TGTGCCAGCACCAAAGGCTCGGGGGCCACTGAAGCTTTCTTT
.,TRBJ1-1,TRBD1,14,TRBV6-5,CASSYLTGGGGAFF,TGTGCCAGCAGTTACTTAACAGGGGGCGGAGGAGCTTTCTTT
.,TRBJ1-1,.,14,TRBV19,CASSIEVRAAEAFF,TGTGCCAGTAGTATTGAGGTTCGTGCCGCTGAAGCTTTCTTT
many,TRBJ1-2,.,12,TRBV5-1,CASSFPPDGYTF,TGCGCCAGCAGCTTTCCCCCCGATGGCTACACCTTC
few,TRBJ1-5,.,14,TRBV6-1,CAISERGEGQPQHF,TGTGCCATCAGTGAGCGGGGCGAAGGTCAGCCCCAGCATTTT
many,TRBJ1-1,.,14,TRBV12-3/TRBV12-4,CASSLNTADTEAFF,TGTGCCAGCAGTTTAAACACTGCTGACACTGAAGCTTTCTTT
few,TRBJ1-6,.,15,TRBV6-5,CASSYSIAVSSPLHF,TGTGCCAGCAGTTACTCGATTGCCGTCAGTTCACCCCTCCACTTT
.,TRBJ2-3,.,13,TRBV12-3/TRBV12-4,CASSSEDRNTQYF,TGTGCCAGCAGTTCAGAGGACCGGAATACGCAGTATTTT
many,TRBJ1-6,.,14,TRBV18,CASSPSTVDSPLHF,TGTGCCAGCTCACCGTCGACAGTCGATTCACCCCTCCACTTT
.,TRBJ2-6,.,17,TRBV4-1,CASSQYRESSGANVLTF,TGCGCCAGCAGCCAATACAGGGAGAGCTCTGGGGCCAACGTCCTGACTTTC
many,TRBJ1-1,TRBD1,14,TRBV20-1,CSAPGTGRNTEAFF,TGCAGTGCTCCCGGGACAGGGAGGAACACTGAAGCTTTCTTT
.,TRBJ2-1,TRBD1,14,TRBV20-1,CSARVGTVYNEQFF,TGCAGTGCTAGAGTGGGGACAGTCTACAATGAGCAGTTCTTC
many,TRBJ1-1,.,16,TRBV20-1,CSAKTPGRRMNTEAFF,TGCAGTGCCAAGACCCCAGGGAGGCGGATGAACACTGAAGCTTTCTTT
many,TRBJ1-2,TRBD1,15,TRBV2,CASSDRTGGLGGYTF,TGTGCCAGCAGTGATCGGACAGGGGGCTTGGGTGGCTACACCTTC
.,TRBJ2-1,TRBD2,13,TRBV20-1,CSASGGTYNEQFF,TGCAGTGCTAGCGGGGGGACCTACAATGAGCAGTTCTTC
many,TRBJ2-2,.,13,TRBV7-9,CASSSYGSGELFF,TGTGCCAGCAGCTCCTATGGGAGCGGGGAGCTGTTTTTT
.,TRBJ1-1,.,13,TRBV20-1,CSATDTRNTEAFF,TGCAGTGCCACGGACACCCGTAACACTGAAGCTTTCTTT
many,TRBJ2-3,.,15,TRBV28,CASISRSGGTDTQYF,TGTGCCAGCATCTCGAGGTCAGGGGGCACAGATACGCAGTATTTT
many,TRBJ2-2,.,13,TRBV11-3,CASSPGQPGELFF,TGTGCCAGCAGCCCCGGACAGCCCGGGGAGCTGTTTTTT
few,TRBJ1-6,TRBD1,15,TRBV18,CASSPGTGGISPLHF,TGTGCCAGCTCACCCGGGACAGGGGGCATTTCACCCCTCCACTTT
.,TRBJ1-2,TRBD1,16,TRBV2,CASSAHRDRALYGYTF,TGTGCCAGCAGCGCCCACCGGGACAGGGCCCTCTATGGCTACACCTTC
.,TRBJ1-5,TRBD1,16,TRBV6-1,CASSSGTGHSNQPQHF,TGTGCCAGCAGTTCCGGGACAGGTCATAGCAATCAGCCCCAGCATTTT